Presented here are 15 T cell receptor beta chains from one specimen sequenced in a study of T cell responses to AZD1222 COVID-19 vaccine. Using immunoSEQ multiplex PCR, the repertoire was profiled, and TCRdb retains in-frame clones only, with some absent. The sample shows roughly 120,000 clones, around nine tenths of them seen only once. The sequences come from peripheral blood, collected on day 0 of AZD1222 vaccination. These receptors came from an adult in good health.

The chain links TRBV19 to TRBJ2-7, with no clear D. CDR1 and CDR2 from the germline V gene are LNHDA and SQIVND (reference sequence). The CDR3 runs 13 residues. V shed 7 bases and J shed 5 bases, with 15 bases lying between them. CDR3 sequence: CASTPFGSHEQYF. The CDR3 coding sequence is TGTGCCAGTACCCCTTTTGGGTCTCACGAGCAGTACTTC.

This clone has a single count. DNA for the CDR3: TGTGCCAGCAGCGTAGAGAGATGTGCGGACAGGGGACATTTT. Its translation is CASSVERCADRGHF. The V gene is TRBV9, the J gene TRBJ1-5; 9 bases are a match to TRBD1. The V gene's germline CDR1 is SGDLS and CDR2 YYNGEE. CDR3 size: 14 residues. The junction had 11 bases not matched to a gene; V was cut back by 0 bases and J by 16 bases.

The chain links TRBV6-2 or TRBV6-3 to TRBJ1-1; no reliable D call. Germline values: CDR1 MNHEY, CDR2 SVGEGT. The ends were cut back, 0 bases at V and 5 bases at J, with 7 bases in the middle. This CDR3 region has 13 residues. The CDR3 DNA follows: TGTGCCAGCAGTTACTCGGTCGGGACTGAAGCTTTCTTT. Residues: CASSYSVGTEAFF.

Only one count was recorded for this clone. The chain carries TRBV5-1 and TRBJ1-2; unclear D gene. Germline V gene sequence: CDR1 SGHRS, CDR2 YFSETQ. The CDR3 sequence is 14 residues long. Deletions cut 4 bases from V and 2 bases from J, with 12 bases between. CDR3 in amino acids: CASSPTASNYGYTF. The CDR3 nucleotides are TGCGCCAGCAGCCCGACCGCGTCCAACTATGGCTACACCTTC.

The CDR3 DNA follows: TGCGCCAGCAGCTTGGCCGGGGCACAAGAGACCCAGTACTTC. Translation gives CASSLAGAQETQYF. V usage is TRBV5-1 and J usage is TRBJ2-5; D is possibly TRBD1 or TRBD2 (5 bases each). Germline V CDR1 and CDR2: SGHRS, YFSETQ. The length of the CDR3 is 14 residues. The V and J ends lost 0 bases and 2 bases respectively, with 8 bases between them. The complete variable domain, with remaining parts taken from reference TRBV5-1 and TRBJ2-5, reads KAGVTQTPRYLIKTRGQQVTLSCSPISGHRSVSWYQQTPGQGLQFLFEYFSETQRNKGNFPGRFSGRQFSNSRSEMNVSTLELGDSALYLCASSLAGAQETQYFGPGTRLLVL.

The chain uses TRBV27 and TRBJ2-7; a possible D gene is TRBD2 (5 bases). The CDR3 length is 12 residues. The V end lost 6 bases, the J end lost 2 bases, and 8 bases lay between the germline ends. CDR1 is MNHEY, CDR2 SMNVEV, per germline (reference sequence). CDR3 sequence reads: CASRDSPYEQYF. The DNA of the CDR3 is TGTGCCAGCAGGGACTCTCCCTACGAGCAGTACTTC.

This sequence joins TRBV28 and TRBJ2-1, with 16 bases matching TRBD2. Germline loops: CDR1 MDHEN, CDR2 SYDVKM. V shed 3 bases, J shed 2 bases, and the junction held 4 bases outside the gene matches. The CDR3 is 18 residues long. CDR3 in DNA: TGTGCCAGCAGTTTTACCGGGACTAGCGGGGGGGCCTACAATGAGCAGTTCTTC. Its protein product is CASSFTGTSGGAYNEQFF.

J is TRBJ2-7 and V is TRBV3-1 (or the pseudogene TRBV3-2); the match to TRBD1 covers 7 bases. The CDR3 has 16 residues. The trim removed 4 bases at V and 1 base at J, leaving 10 bases unmatched. CDR1 is LGHDT, CDR2 YNNKEL, per germline (reference sequence). CDR3 amino acids: CASSPRRQGGSYEQYF. In DNA, the CDR3 is TGTGCCAGCAGCCCCCGCCGACAGGGTGGATCCTACGAGCAGTACTTC.

This rearrangement joins TRBV29-1 to TRBJ1-3; possible D gene TRBD1, 5 bases. This CDR3 contains 13 residues. Trimming pared 4 bases from V and 0 bases from J, leaving 7 bases between. Germline CDR1 is SQVTM and CDR2 is ANQGSEA. The CDR3 nucleotides are TGCAGCGTTGTTGACAGCTCTGGAAACACCATATATTTT. This sequence encodes CSVVDSSGNTIYF.

V gene TRBV12-3 or TRBV12-4 combines with J gene TRBJ2-3; a possible D gene is TRBD2 (5 bases). Deletions cut 6 bases from V and 7 bases from J, with 14 bases between. This CDR3 has 13 amino acids. CDR3 in DNA: TGTGCCAGCAGCTTGACTAATTTTAATACGCAGTATTTT. This sequence encodes CASSLTNFNTQYF.

The chain combines TRBV14 with TRBJ1-4; tentatively, D is TRBD1 (5 bases). The ends were cut back, 1 base at V and 5 bases at J, with 11 bases in the middle. Germline V gives CDR1 SGHDN, CDR2 FVKESK. The CDR3 is 15 residues long. DNA for the CDR3: TGTGCCAGCAGCCAAGGAGGGGAAAGGAATGAAAAACTGTTTTTT. This sequence encodes CASSQGGERNEKLFF. Full variable domain (outside the CDR3, taken from reference TRBV14 and TRBJ1-4): EAGVTQFPSHSVIEKGQTVTLRCDPISGHDNLYWYRRVMGKEIKFLLHFVKESKQDESGMPNNRFLAERTGGTYSTLKVQPAELEDSGVYFCASSQGGERNEKLFFGSGTQLSVL.

The chain employs TRBV10-3 and TRBJ2-5; 10 bases are shared with TRBD1. CDR1 and CDR2 from the germline V gene are ENHRY and SYGVKD. The CDR3 extends over 15 amino acids. J was trimmed by 1 base and V by 1 base; bases with no gene match: 0. This CDR3 reads CAISEWDRGQETQYF. CDR3 in DNA: TGTGCCATCAGTGAGTGGGACAGGGGCCAAGAGACCCAGTACTTC.

J is TRBJ1-4 and V is TRBV6-4; 7 nucleotides agree with TRBD1. The CDR3 sequence is 14 residues long. J was trimmed by 7 bases and V by 1 base; bases with no gene match: 3. Germline CDR1 is MRHNA and CDR2 is SNTAGT. The CDR3 loop reads CASSDWQGVEKLFF. For the CDR3, the DNA is TGTGCCAGCAGTGACTGGCAGGGGGTTGAAAAACTGTTTTTT.

This CDR3 reads CASSPQGVSNQPQHF. In DNA form, the CDR3 reads TGTGCCAGCAGTCCCCAGGGAGTCAGCAATCAGCCCCAGCATTTT. The chain employs TRBV6-5 and TRBJ1-5; TRBD1 might be the D (5 bases). Germline-derived CDR1 and CDR2 are MNHEY and SVGAGI. CDR3 length: 15 residues. Trimming took off 5 bases at V and 1 base at J, with 12 bases between the two ends.

This chain joins TRBV24-1 and TRBJ2-7; D gene ambiguous. This CDR3 is 12 amino acids long. Germline V gene data show CDR1 as KGHDR and CDR2 as SFDVKD. Trimming stripped 12 bases from V and 3 bases from J, with 14 bases between. In DNA form, the CDR3 reads TGTGCCCCGAAAACACCCCTCTACGAGCAGTACGTC. Protein sequence: CAPKTPLYEQYV.